These 2 T cell receptor beta chains were all obtained from the same sample, sequenced in a study of blood T cell repertoires in COVID-19. Clones were read by immunoSEQ multiplex PCR, and TCRdb kept only the in-frame ones, dropping some. The sample holds around 160,000 clones, about 92% seen once. What was sequenced was peripheral blood. The receptor set was obtained from a woman aged 60 to 75 with COVID-19, enrolled during active disease.

The table lists this clone with a count of one. The chain has TRBV27 and TRBJ1-6, with 12 positions matching TRBD1. V shed 3 bases and J 7 bases; nucleotides not matched to a gene: 10. CDR1 and CDR2 from the germline V gene are MNHEY and SMNVEV (reference sequence). The CDR3 has 18 amino acids. The DNA of the CDR3 is TGTGCCAGCAGTTTGTCCCCGGGACAGGGGGCAGGCAATTCACCCCTCCACTTT. Translation gives CASSLSPGQGAGNSPLHF.

This CDR3 reads CASILGASGINYGYTF. Written as DNA, the CDR3 is TGTGCCAGCATCCTGGGGGCCTCAGGCATAAACTATGGCTACACCTTC. The chain couples TRBV5-6 to TRBJ1-2; D is perhaps TRBD1 (6 bases). This CDR3 spans 16 amino acids. The germline V gene has CDR1 SGHDT and CDR2 YYEEEE. Deletions cut 6 bases from V and 2 bases from J, with 20 bases between.